This TCR beta chain was captured by sequencing in a study of neurological immune-mediated disorders. The cDNA came from 5'RACE with 10-nucleotide random UMIs. Via MiXCR, TCRdb re-called the 5' RACE reads, giving one row per CDR3 protein. The table records tens of thousands of distinct CDR3 sequences, 4.5% of them present only once. This clonotype was recorded at least ten times. Its antigen is not identified. The germline V and J ends were trimmed by 1 base and 5 bases, with 12 bases remaining between them. This CDR3 contains 15 residues. General study findings and limits: The level of TCR clonal expansion was highest in patients with HTLV-1-associated myelopathy and lowest in multiple sclerosis, where it fell below the level seen in healthy controls. Grouping of repertoires by phylogeny put those of 18 of 34 multiple sclerosis patients into a single related-CDR3 cluster, a possible signature.

The sequenced sample was PBMCs. The chain links TRBV12-3 or TRBV12-4 to TRBJ1-5, with D uncertain. This receptor was obtained from a woman in her sixties or seventies with multiple sclerosis. This CDR3 is CASSLEPQADQPQHF. DNA for the CDR3: TGTGCCAGCAGTTTAGAACCCCAAGCAGATCAGCCCCAGCATTTT.